The 5 T cell receptor beta chains in this list originate from one sample, sequenced in a study of cytomegalovirus exposure and HLA in healthy donors. The PCR used 60 Vbeta and 13 Jbeta primers. The assay was immunoSEQ multiplex PCR, and TCRdb's table has in-frame clones only and misses some. The table lists 150,000 to 200,000 clones, around 86% of them singletons. Sequenced material: PBMCs. The receptors come from a woman between 45 and 65 years old in good health and CMV-seropositive.

This sequence joins TRBV5-1 and TRBJ2-3; D is perhaps TRBD1 (6 bases). CDR1 SGHRS and CDR2 YFSETQ come from the germline V gene. CDR3 length equals 15 residues. Trimming shortened V by 0 bases and J by 1 base, and 9 bases separated the two germline ends. CDR3 coding DNA: TGCGCCAGCAGCTTGGGGGCAGGGGGCACAGATACGCAGTATTTT. Translated: CASSLGAGGTDTQYF.

Regarding this clone: Because the CDR3's place on the DNA is in doubt, the DNA is left out and the CDR3 is given as listed by TCRdb. The chain combines TRBV6-5 with TRBJ2-1; the table gives TRBD2 as D, unverified against the DNA. Termini included, the CDR3 measures 14 amino acids. Per germline, CDR1 MNHEY and CDR2 SVGAGI. The CDR3 is CASSYWASGTGRVF.

This chain connects TRBV7-8 to TRBJ2-3; tentatively, D is TRBD2 (6 bases). Between the trimmed V and J ends, which lost 4 bases and 2 bases, there was a span of 13 bases. CDR1 and CDR2 from the germline V gene are SGHVS and FQNEAQ. This CDR3 comprises 15 residues. The CDR3 sequence is CASSSGRGSTDTQYF. CDR3 nucleotide sequence: TGTGCCAGCAGCTCAGGGCGGGGCTCCACAGATACGCAGTATTTT.

This rearrangement joins TRBV5-4 to TRBJ2-7; TRBD2 is a possible D gene (5 bases). The CDR3 loop spans 15 amino acids. The V and J ends lost 1 base and 4 bases respectively, with 15 bases between them. CDR1 is SGHNT, CDR2 YYREEE, per germline (reference sequence). CDR3 nucleotides: TGTGCCAGCAGCTTGATCGGAAACCTAGCTTACGAGCAGTACTTC. Encoded protein: CASSLIGNLAYEQYF.

This chain links TRBV19 with TRBJ2-3; 9 bases align to TRBD1. V dropped 5 bases and J dropped 1; count of bases not matched to a gene: 10. Germline V gives CDR1 LNHDA, CDR2 SQIVND (reference sequence). CDR3 length equals 17 residues. In DNA, the CDR3 is TGTGCCAGTAGTGCTCCGGACAGGGGTGATGGCACAGATACGCAGTATTTT. Translated: CASSAPDRGDGTDTQYF. Looking up the rest from reference TRBV19 and TRBJ2-3 gives the full variable domain: DGGITQSPKYLFRKEGQNVTLSCEQNLNHDAMYWYRQDPGQGLRLIYYSQIVNDFQKGDIAEGYSVSREKKESFPLTVTSAQKNPTAFYLCASSAPDRGDGTDTQYFGPGTRLTVL.